The next 18 T cell receptor beta chains were all read from a single sample in a study of blood T cell repertoires in COVID-19. Profiling relied on immunoSEQ multiplex PCR, and the TCRdb table lists in-frame clones only, not all of them. The sample yields fewer than 110,000 clones, 85% seen once. Sequencing was performed on peripheral blood. The receptors here all came from a woman in her 70s with active or convalescent COVID-19.

This rearrangement joins TRBV7-2 to TRBJ1-5; possible D gene TRBD1, 6 bases. Trimming removed 9 bases at V and 1 base at J, with 16 bases between. This CDR3 has 15 amino acids. Germline values: CDR1 SGHTA, CDR2 FQGNSA. The CDR3 loop is CASAREQGSNQPQHF. CDR3 bases: TGTGCCAGTGCAAGAGAACAGGGAAGCAATCAGCCCCAGCATTTT.

The chain recombines TRBV5-1 with TRBJ2-7, with 10 positions matching TRBD2. Germline loops: CDR1 SGHRS, CDR2 YFSETQ. V trimming: 4 bases; J trimming: 4 bases; junction bases outside the gene matches: 8. The CDR3 consists of 15 residues. The CDR3 nucleotides are TGCGCCAGCAGCGCCCTAGCGGGAGAAATGTACGAGCAGTACTTC. Protein: CASSALAGEMYEQYF.

This sequence joins TRBV4-1 and TRBJ1-1, with 11 bases matching TRBD1. V trimming: 0 bases; J trimming: 0 bases; junction bases outside the gene matches: 6. CDR3 length equals 18 residues. Germline loops: CDR1 MGHRA, CDR2 YSYEKL. The DNA of the CDR3 is TGCGCCAGCAGCCAAGATCCCCGGGACAGGGGGATGAACACTGAAGCTTTCTTT. Amino acid sequence: CASSQDPRDRGMNTEAFF.

In its sample, this clone was seen once. This CDR3 is also generated by other DNA sequences in the sample. The chain recombines TRBV7-9 with TRBJ2-7; 8 bases are a match to TRBD1. This CDR3 is 15 amino acids long. V trimming: 6 bases; J trimming: 5 bases; junction bases outside the gene matches: 12. CDR1 SEHNR and CDR2 FQNEAQ come from the germline V gene (reference sequence). In DNA, the CDR3 is TGTGCCAGCAGTCCCACCTCCGGGACAGGTCACGAGCAGTACTTC. Amino acid sequence: CASSPTSGTGHEQYF.

In DNA form, the CDR3 reads TGCAGCGTCCAGGGGGCAAGTACTGAAGCTTTCTTT. Amino acid sequence: CSVQGASTEAFF. V and J are TRBV29-1 and TRBJ1-1, with 8 positions matching TRBD1. V was pared by 6 bases and J by 5 bases, with 5 bases of the junction left unmatched. Germline assignment: CDR1 SQVTM and CDR2 ANQGSEA. CDR3 size: 12 residues.

This clone was recorded once. V is TRBV28 and J is TRBJ2-5; 12 nucleotides match TRBD2. This CDR3 region has 17 residues. CDR1 and CDR2 from the germline V gene are MDHEN and SYDVKM. V shed 3 bases, J shed 7 bases, and the junction held 12 bases outside the gene matches. As DNA, the CDR3 is TGTGCCAGCAGTTTCCTAGCGGGGGGGCAAGAAAGAACGACCCAGTACTTC. Amino acids: CASSFLAGGQERTTQYF.

This CDR3 reads CASSVSGYGYTF. CDR3 nucleotide sequence: TGTGCCAGCAGTGTCTCCGGGTACGGCTACACCTTC. The V call is TRBV2, the J call TRBJ1-2; no reliable D call. This CDR3 contains 12 residues. Germline V gene data show CDR1 as SNHLY and CDR2 as FYNNEI. Between the trimmed V and J ends, which lost 4 bases and 8 bases, there was a span of 11 bases.

DNA for the CDR3: TGTGCCAGCAGCTTGCGAGGGACAGGAAAAGAGACCCAGTACTTC. Its protein is CASSLRGTGKETQYF. The rearrangement joins TRBV5-8 to TRBJ2-5; 8 nucleotides agree with TRBD1. This CDR3 comprises 15 residues. Germline V gene lookup returns CDR1 SGHTS and CDR2 YDEGEE. J gave up 3 bases and V 1 base, and 5 bases lay outside the gene matches. Using reference TRBV5-8 and TRBJ2-5 for the parts outside the CDR3, the full variable domain is EAGVTQSPTHLIKTRGQQATLRCSPISGHTSVYWYQQALGLGLQFLLWYDEGEERNRGNFPPRFSGRQFPNYSSELNVNALELEDSALYLCASSLRGTGKETQYFGPGTRLLVL.

The V call is TRBV11-3, the J call TRBJ2-3; D is possibly TRBD2 (6 bases). The germline V gene encodes CDR1 SGHNT and CDR2 YENEEA. There are 13 residues in the CDR3. Trimming removed 6 bases at V and 2 bases at J, with 9 bases between. The CDR3 loop reads CASRGGTTDTQYF. The CDR3 nucleotides read TGTGCCAGCAGGGGGGGAACCACAGATACGCAGTATTTT.

The chain couples TRBV19 to TRBJ1-5, with D uncertain. V gave up 9 bases and J gave up 2 bases, with 11 bases separating them. Per the germline V gene, CDR1 is LNHDA and CDR2 is SQIVND (reference sequence). The CDR3 is made up of 13 amino acids. The CDR3 DNA sequence: TGTGCCAGCGCGGTGGAGGGCAATCAGCCCCAGCATTTT. Residues: CASAVEGNQPQHF.

The chain is built from TRBV14 and TRBJ1-2; D possibly corresponds to TRBD1 (5 bases). This CDR3 contains 14 residues. CDR1 is SGHDN, CDR2 FVKESK, per germline. V was shortened by 1 base and J by 4 bases, with 10 bases between the two germline ends. CDR3 bases: TGTGCCAGCAGCCAAGGGGGCGCGCCCTATGGCTACACCTTC. Encoded protein: CASSQGGAPYGYTF.

The J gene is TRBJ1-3, the V gene TRBV6-6; D is undetermined. Trimming pared 0 bases from V and 4 bases from J, leaving 10 bases between. Looked up from germline, CDR1 is MNHNY and CDR2 is SVGAGI (reference sequence). The CDR3 has 15 amino acids. CDR3 nucleotides: TGTGCCAGCAGTTACTCGTTGGCCTCAGGAAACACCATATATTTT. It codes for CASSYSLASGNTIYF.

This chain links TRBV2 with TRBJ2-7; D may be TRBD2 (5 bases). CDR1 is SNHLY and CDR2 is FYNNEI in the germline V gene. V was pared by 5 bases and J by 0 bases, with 14 bases between. This CDR3 comprises 15 residues. CDR3 DNA: TGTGCCAGCAGTTCCCCAGCGGAGAGCTCCTACGAGCAGTACTTC. Encoded protein: CASSSPAESSYEQYF.

This clone was picked up one time. V and J are TRBV5-1 and TRBJ2-3; possible D gene TRBD1, 6 bases. Germline loops: CDR1 SGHRS, CDR2 YFSETQ. This CDR3 has 16 residues. Trimming left V 4 bases short and J 0 bases short, with 15 bases between. CDR3: CASSPGQKPSTDTQYF. DNA for the CDR3: TGCGCCAGCAGCCCCGGACAGAAACCCAGCACAGATACGCAGTATTTT.

The chain links TRBV25-1 to TRBJ1-3; 12 bases map to TRBD1. Unmatched junction bases numbered 3, after V lost 2 bases and J lost 4 bases. There are 16 residues in the CDR3. The germline V gene has CDR1 MGHDK and CDR2 SYGVNS. CDR3 amino acids: CASSELGQGAGNTIYF. In DNA, the CDR3 is TGTGCCAGCAGTGAACTGGGACAGGGGGCCGGAAACACCATATATTTT. Full variable domain (remainder filled in from reference TRBV25-1 and TRBJ1-3): EADIYQTPRYLVIGTGKKITLECSQTMGHDKMYWYQQDPGMELHLIHYSYGVNSTEKGDLSSESTVSRIRTEHFPLTLESARPSHTSQYLCASSELGQGAGNTIYFGEGSWLTVV.

This chain joins TRBV6-6 and TRBJ1-3; D remains ambiguous. Trimming shortened V by 6 bases and J by 0 bases, and 12 bases separated the two germline ends. Germline V gene lookup returns CDR1 MNHNY and CDR2 SVGAGI (reference sequence). The CDR3 is made up of 15 amino acids. The CDR3 region has the DNA TGTGCCAGCAGGGTCTCCTCGGGCTCTGGAAACACCATATATTTT. Translated, it gives CASRVSSGSGNTIYF.

The chain combines TRBV27 with TRBJ2-1; 7 bases are a match to TRBD2. This CDR3 spans 16 amino acids. In germline, CDR1 is MNHEY, CDR2 SMNVEV (reference sequence). V shed 7 bases, J shed 2 bases, and the junction held 11 bases outside the gene matches. The CDR3 nucleotides read TGTGCCAGCACCCGACTAGCCTTCTCCACCTACAATGAGCAGTTCTTC. It translates to CASTRLAFSTYNEQFF.

The chain combines TRBV5-6 with TRBJ1-5; D remains unclear. CDR3 length: 14 residues. The V gene's germline CDR1 is SGHDT and CDR2 YYEEEE. The V end lost 2 bases, the J end lost 4 bases, and 10 bases lay between the germline ends. Here the CDR3 DNA reads TGTGCCAGCAGCTTTTTCGGAGATAATCAGCCCCAGCATTTT. Encoded protein: CASSFFGDNQPQHF.